These 14 T cell receptor beta chains were all obtained from the same sample, sequenced in a study of untreated major depressive disorder. Whole-study findings and limits: CD4+ T cells from depressed patients used TRBV05-01 (Vbeta 5.1) more often than controls.

Their cognate antigens are unknown. Sequencing used immunoSEQ multiplex PCR; TCRdb keeps in-frame clones, though not all of them. The profile shows 25,000 to 30,000 clones, about 89% of them singletons. Sequencing was done on a sample of CD4+ T cells from PBMCs. The receptors stem from a woman in her 30s with major depressive disorder.

The chain employs TRBV9 and TRBJ2-3; weak D call: TRBD2 (6 bases). V was trimmed by 3 bases and J by 5 bases, leaving 10 bases between them. This CDR3 is built from 13 residues. The germline V gene has CDR1 SGDLS and CDR2 YYNGEE. The CDR3 here is CASSGSGKDTQYF. The CDR3 nucleotides are TGTGCCAGCAGCGGTAGCGGTAAAGATACGCAGTATTTT.

CDR3 region: CASSYSIGLNTEAFF. The CDR3, as DNA: TGTGCCAGCAGTTACTCGATTGGACTGAACACTGAAGCTTTCTTT. The chain has TRBV6-7 and TRBJ1-1; no clear D gene. TRBV6-7 is classed as an ORF, of uncertain function. CDR3 length equals 15 residues. Trimming removed 0 bases at V and 0 bases at J, with 8 bases between.

The gene calls are TRBV19 and TRBJ1-5, with D possibly being TRBD1 (6 bases). Per germline, CDR1 LNHDA and CDR2 SQIVND (reference sequence). The CDR3 runs 15 residues. Trimming stripped 6 bases from V and 4 bases from J, with 16 bases between. This CDR3 is CASRYGQIVNQPQHF. The CDR3 coding sequence is TGTGCCAGTAGATATGGACAGATAGTGAATCAGCCCCAGCATTTT.

The chain uses TRBV7-2 and TRBJ2-7, with 7 bases identical to TRBD1. Germline V CDR1 and CDR2: SGHTA, FQGNSA. The CDR3 has 17 amino acids. With V trimmed by 5 bases and J by 2 bases, 15 bases remained unmatched. CDR3 protein: CASSPRPSPGQTYEQYF. The DNA for the CDR3 is TGTGCCAGCAGCCCTAGGCCCTCTCCGGGACAGACCTACGAGCAGTACTTC.

The rearrangement uses TRBV4-3 and TRBJ2-5; TRBD2 matches at 12 bases. The CDR3 loop spans 14 amino acids. Germline values: CDR1 LGHNA, CDR2 YSLEER. Trimming at V came to 0 bases and at J to 14 bases, leaving 7 bases not matched to a gene. For the CDR3, the DNA is TGCGCCAGCAGCCAAGATCCGGCTAGCGGGAGGGTTTACTTC. Encoded protein: CASSQDPASGRVYF.

V is TRBV7-2 and J is TRBJ2-7; tentatively, D is TRBD2 (5 bases). Looked up from germline, CDR1 is SGHTA and CDR2 is FQGNSA. The CDR3 length is 13 residues. V was shortened by 1 base and J by 4 bases, with 8 bases between the two germline ends. The CDR3 loop is CASSLEGGYEQYF. CDR3 sequence (DNA): TGTGCCAGCAGCTTAGAAGGCGGGTACGAGCAGTACTTC.

The genes are TRBV5-6 and TRBJ1-5, with unresolved D. The CDR3 is 13 amino acids. The V end was cut by 1 base, the J end by 5 bases, with 7 bases between. Germline assignment: CDR1 SGHDT and CDR2 YYEEEE. CDR3 sequence (DNA): TGTGCCAGCAGCTTGAACCAGGATCAGCCCCAGCATTTT. This sequence encodes CASSLNQDQPQHF.

The count of this clone is one. The chain uses TRBV4-3 and TRBJ2-7; D is perhaps TRBD2 (5 bases). CDR3 length equals 16 residues. Trimming removed 0 bases at V and 0 bases at J, with 12 bases between. Germline assignment: CDR1 LGHNA and CDR2 YSLEER. The CDR3, as DNA: TGCGCCAGCAGCCAAGAAGCAGGAGGATACTCCTACGAGCAGTACTTC. This codes for CASSQEAGGYSYEQYF.

The V gene is TRBV6-4, the J gene TRBJ1-5; D might be TRBD1 (6 bases). V was pared by 10 bases and J by 6 bases, with 13 bases between. Germline V gene sequence: CDR1 MRHNA, CDR2 SNTAGT. The CDR3 extends over 12 amino acids. CDR3 in DNA: TGTGCCACCCAAAGGGGGATTCAGCCCCAGCATTTT. Residues: CATQRGIQPQHF.

The table lists this clone with a count of one. This chain links TRBV4-3 with TRBJ2-2; 12 nucleotides agree with TRBD2. The CDR3 is made up of 18 amino acids. Trimming removed 0 bases from V and 3 bases from J; junction bases left unmatched: 5. Germline V gene lookup returns CDR1 LGHNA and CDR2 YSLEER. The DNA of the CDR3 is TGCGCCAGCAGCCAAGAGTCTAGCGGGGGGGCCTACACCGGGGAGCTGTTTTTT. Translated: CASSQESSGGAYTGELFF.

The rearrangement joins TRBV9 to TRBJ1-1, with unresolved D. Trimming pared 4 bases from V and 0 bases from J, leaving 7 bases between. The CDR3 covers 13 residues. Germline CDR1 is SGDLS and CDR2 is YYNGEE. The CDR3 spells CASSLSMNTEAFF. Written as DNA, the CDR3 is TGTGCCAGCAGCCTTAGCATGAACACTGAAGCTTTCTTT.

This clone was observed once. The chain recombines TRBV28 with TRBJ2-7, with 8 bases matching TRBD2. Germline V CDR1 and CDR2: MDHEN, SYDVKM. This CDR3 has 13 residues. The V gene end was trimmed by 7 bases and the J gene end by 4 bases; junction bases not matched to a gene: 6. CDR3 sequence: CASNAGLDYEQYF. In DNA form, the CDR3 reads TGTGCCAGCAACGCGGGACTAGATTACGAGCAGTACTTC.

The V gene is TRBV4-1, the J gene TRBJ1-3; 11 nucleotides match TRBD1. The CDR3 spans 16 residues. The germline V gene has CDR1 MGHRA and CDR2 YSYEKL. Trimming removed 1 base from V and 4 bases from J; junction bases left unmatched: 3. The CDR3, as DNA: TGCGCCAGCAGCCAAGGGACAGGGGGCTTCGGAAACACCATATATTTT. Residues: CASSQGTGGFGNTIYF.

The V and J genes are TRBV7-2 and TRBJ2-3, with 12 bases matching TRBD1. The CDR3 is 16 amino acids. Germline CDR1 reads SGHTA; CDR2 reads FQGNSA. J gave up 4 bases and V 0 bases, and 2 bases lay outside the gene matches. CDR3 residues: CASSLAGTGGPDTQYF. The CDR3 nucleotides read TGTGCCAGCAGCTTAGCAGGGACAGGGGGCCCAGATACGCAGTATTTT.